What follows are 3 T cell receptor beta chains derived from one specimen sequenced in a study of CD8+CD57+ T cells in acquired aplastic anemia. Genomic DNA provided the template from which TCR beta VDJ and CDR3 profiles were obtained. TCRdb ran MiXCR on the reads and lists one entry per CDR3 protein. The sample carries around 170,000 distinct CDR3 sequences, 60% to 70% recorded once. The sample comprised sorted CD4+, CD8+, or CD8+CD57+ T cells (not recorded which) from PBMCs. All receptors come from a human donor in good health.

J is TRBJ2-5 and V is TRBV29-1; 8 nucleotides line up with TRBD2. The CDR3 spans 14 residues. The junction had 1 base not matched to a gene; V was cut back by 1 base and J by 0 bases. In germline, CDR1 is SQVTM, CDR2 ANQGSEA. CDR3 nucleotides: TGCAGCGTTGAAGTAGCGGGGTACCAAGAGACCCAGTACTTC. It is translated as CSVEVAGYQETQYF.

The chain combines TRBV7-3 with TRBJ2-3; TRBD2 agrees at 9 bases. Germline V gene data show CDR1 as SGHTA and CDR2 as FQGTGA. This CDR3 contains 15 residues. Trimming cost V 5 bases and J 6 bases; bases outside gene matches: 9. The CDR3 region has the DNA TGTGCCAGCAGCCGCGGGGGGGCCGATTCTGATACGCAGTATTTT. Protein product: CASSRGGADSDTQYF.

Many counts were recorded for this clonotype. This rearrangement joins TRBV7-9 to TRBJ2-1; weak D call: TRBD1 (6 bases). CDR1 and CDR2 (germline): SEHNR, FQNEAQ (reference sequence). The ends were cut back, 5 bases at V and 0 bases at J, with 14 bases in the middle. The CDR3 totals 16 residues. CDR3 region: CASSIQGSPSYNEQFF. In nucleotides, the CDR3 is TGTGCCAGCAGCATACAGGGATCGCCCTCCTACAATGAGCAGTTCTTC. Combining the CDR3 with reference TRBV7-9 and TRBJ2-1 gives the whole variable domain DTGVSQNPRHKITKRGQNVTFRCDPISEHNRLYWYRQTLGQGPEFLTYFQNEAQLEKSRLLSDRFSAERPKGSFSTLEIQRTEQGDSAMYLCASSIQGSPSYNEQFFGPGTRLTVL.